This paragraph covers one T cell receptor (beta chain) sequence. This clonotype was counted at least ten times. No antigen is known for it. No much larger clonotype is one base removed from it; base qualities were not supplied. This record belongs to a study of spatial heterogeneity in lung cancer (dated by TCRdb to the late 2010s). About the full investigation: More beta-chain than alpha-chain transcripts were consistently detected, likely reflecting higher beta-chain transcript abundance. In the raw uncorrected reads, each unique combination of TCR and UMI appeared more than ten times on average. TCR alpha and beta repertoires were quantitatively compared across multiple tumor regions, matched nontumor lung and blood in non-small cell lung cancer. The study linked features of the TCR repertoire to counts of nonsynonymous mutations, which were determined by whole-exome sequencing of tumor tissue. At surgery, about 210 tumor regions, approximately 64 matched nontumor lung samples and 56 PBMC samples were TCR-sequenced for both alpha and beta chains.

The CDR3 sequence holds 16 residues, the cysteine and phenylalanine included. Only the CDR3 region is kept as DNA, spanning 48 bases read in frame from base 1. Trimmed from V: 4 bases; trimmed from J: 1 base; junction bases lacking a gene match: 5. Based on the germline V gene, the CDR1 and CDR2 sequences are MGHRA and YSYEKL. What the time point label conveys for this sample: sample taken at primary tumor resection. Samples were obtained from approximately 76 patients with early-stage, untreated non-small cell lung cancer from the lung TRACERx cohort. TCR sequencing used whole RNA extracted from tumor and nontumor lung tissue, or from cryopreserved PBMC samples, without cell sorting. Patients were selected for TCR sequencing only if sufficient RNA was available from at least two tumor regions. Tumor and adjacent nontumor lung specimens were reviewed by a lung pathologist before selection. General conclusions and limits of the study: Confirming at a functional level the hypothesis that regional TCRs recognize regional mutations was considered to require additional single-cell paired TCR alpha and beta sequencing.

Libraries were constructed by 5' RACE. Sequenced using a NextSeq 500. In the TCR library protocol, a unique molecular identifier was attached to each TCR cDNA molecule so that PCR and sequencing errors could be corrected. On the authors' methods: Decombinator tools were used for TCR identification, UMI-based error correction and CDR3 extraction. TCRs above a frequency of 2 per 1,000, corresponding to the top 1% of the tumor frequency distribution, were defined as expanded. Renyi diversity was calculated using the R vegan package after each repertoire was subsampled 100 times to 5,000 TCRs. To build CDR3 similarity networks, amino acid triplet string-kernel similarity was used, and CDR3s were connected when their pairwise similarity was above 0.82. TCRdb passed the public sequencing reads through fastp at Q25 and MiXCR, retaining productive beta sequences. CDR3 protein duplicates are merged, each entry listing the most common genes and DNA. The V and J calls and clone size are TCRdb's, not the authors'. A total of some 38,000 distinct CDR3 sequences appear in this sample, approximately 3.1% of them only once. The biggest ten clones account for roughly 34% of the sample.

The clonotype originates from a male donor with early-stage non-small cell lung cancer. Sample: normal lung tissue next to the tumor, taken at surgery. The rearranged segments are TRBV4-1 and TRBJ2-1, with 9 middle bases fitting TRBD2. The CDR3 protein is CASSRVAGASYNEQFF. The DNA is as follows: TGCGCCAGCAGCCGCGTAGCGGGGGCTTCCTACAATGAGCAGTTCTTC.